These 22 T cell receptor beta chains came from one sample sequenced in a study of T cell responses to AZD1222 COVID-19 vaccine. The method was immunoSEQ multiplex PCR; TCRdb's version includes in-frame clones alone and lacks a portion of them. In the table there are around 130,000 clones, around 89% of which are singletons. This specimen consisted of peripheral blood, obtained 28 days after the second AZD1222 dose. These receptors came from an adult who received the AZD1222 COVID-19 vaccine.

The chain couples TRBV3-1 (or the pseudogene TRBV3-2) to TRBJ1-2; TRBD1 matches at 7 bases. The CDR3 runs to 15 residues. The V gene's germline CDR1 is LGHDT and CDR2 YNNKEL (reference sequence). The V segment lost 1 base and the J segment 4 bases; nucleotides outside the gene matches: 6. CDR3 sequence: CASSQAGQAFYGYTF. The CDR3 DNA is TGTGCCAGCAGCCAAGCCGGACAGGCTTTCTATGGCTACACCTTC.

This sequence joins TRBV5-1 and TRBJ2-1, with D maybe TRBD2 (6 bases). The ends were cut back, 0 bases at V and 9 bases at J, with 13 bases in the middle. CDR3 size: 14 residues. Per the germline V gene, CDR1 is SGHRS and CDR2 is YFSETQ. The CDR3 nucleotides are TGCGCCAGCAGCTTGGGACTAGTTGGCGCTGAGCAGTTCTTC. Translation: CASSLGLVGAEQFF.

The chain joins TRBV5-1 to TRBJ2-7; tentatively, D is TRBD2 (5 bases). Trimming removed 1 base from V and 5 bases from J, with 16 bases in between. The germline gives CDR1 SGHRS, CDR2 YFSETQ. The CDR3 totals 15 residues. In nucleotides, the CDR3 is TGCGCCAGCAGCTTGTTGGCAGGAGCGGTTCACGAGCAGTACTTC. This translates into CASSLLAGAVHEQYF.

The gene calls are TRBV27 and TRBJ2-2, with D hard to call. The CDR3 spans 13 residues. Trimming cost V 5 bases and J 6 bases, with 10 bases left between them. From germline, CDR1 is MNHEY and CDR2 SMNVEV (reference sequence). CDR3 bases: TGTGCCAGCAGTCCGAGGTGGGCCGGGGAGCTGTTTTTT. Its protein product is CASSPRWAGELFF.

The chain combines TRBV7-2 with TRBJ2-6, with D uncertain. V was cut by 1 base and J by 0 bases, with 10 bases left in between. There are 17 residues in the CDR3. CDR1 is SGHTA, CDR2 FQGNSA, per germline. CDR3 bases: TGTGCCAGCAGCTTAGTGACCCGCCTCTCTGGGGCCAACGTCCTGACTTTC. Protein product: CASSLVTRLSGANVLTF.

The chain recombines TRBV5-1 with TRBJ2-1, with 10 bases aligning to TRBD2. The germline CDR1 and CDR2 sequences are SGHRS and YFSETQ. CDR3 length: 16 amino acids. J was trimmed by 7 bases and V by 4 bases; bases with no gene match: 11. In nucleotides, the CDR3 is TGCGCCAGCAGCGTGACCCCGACTAGCGGGTGGAATGAGCAGTTCTTC. Translating it yields CASSVTPTSGWNEQFF.

The gene calls are TRBV19 and TRBJ1-5; 9 bases agree with TRBD1. The CDR3 sequence is 20 residues long. V shed 0 bases, J shed 4 bases, and the junction held 16 bases outside the gene matches. Germline V gene sequence: CDR1 LNHDA, CDR2 SQIVND (reference sequence). Here the CDR3 reads CASSIDISGDRGIGNQPQHF. In nucleotides, the CDR3 is TGTGCCAGTAGTATAGATATTAGCGGAGACAGGGGGATCGGGAATCAGCCCCAGCATTTT.

This clone was observed once. This chain uses TRBV5-1 with TRBJ1-6, with unresolved D. The CDR3 extends over 15 amino acids. Germline V gene data show CDR1 as SGHRS and CDR2 as YFSETQ. Trimming removed 1 base from V and 9 bases from J, with 14 bases in between. CDR3 in amino acids: CASSLQVGEVSPLHF. The CDR3 nucleotides read TGCGCCAGCAGCTTGCAGGTCGGGGAGGTTTCACCCCTCCACTTT.

The V call is TRBV7-9, the J call TRBJ1-6; 10 bases match TRBD1. Per the germline V gene, CDR1 is SEHNR and CDR2 is FQNEAQ (reference sequence). The CDR3 length is 15 residues. V lost 4 bases and J lost 7; bases outside the gene matches: 4. CDR3 sequence reads: CASSSRTGGNSPLHF. For the CDR3, the DNA is TGTGCCAGCAGCTCAAGGACAGGGGGAAATTCACCCCTCCACTTT.

The V and J genes are TRBV6-2 or TRBV6-3 and TRBJ1-1, with a tentative D call TRBD1 (6 bases). Trimming shortened V by 6 bases and J by 10 bases, and 12 bases separated the two germline ends. The CDR3 is 11 residues long. The germline gives CDR1 MNHEY, CDR2 SVGEGT. CDR3 DNA sequence: TGTGCCAGCAGCCCGGGACAACGAGCTTTCTTT. This translates into CASSPGQRAFF.

The chain recombines TRBV3-1 (or the pseudogene TRBV3-2) with TRBJ1-2; 11 bases align to TRBD1. The CDR3 covers 15 residues. Unmatched junction bases numbered 5, after V lost 4 bases and J lost 4 bases. Germline lookup yields CDR1 LGHDT and CDR2 YNNKEL (reference sequence). The CDR3 loop is CASSLQGTGGYGYTF. DNA of the CDR3: TGTGCCAGCAGCCTTCAAGGGACAGGGGGCTATGGCTACACCTTC.

This clone is a singleton in its sample. This rearrangement joins TRBV19 to TRBJ1-2; a weak D match, TRBD1 (6 bases). From germline, CDR1 is LNHDA and CDR2 SQIVND (reference sequence). Trimming took off 6 bases at V and 3 bases at J, with 11 bases between the two ends. The CDR3 is made up of 13 amino acids. The CDR3, as DNA: TGTGCCAGTAGCCAAAACAGGGACTATGGCTACACCTTC. Its protein is CASSQNRDYGYTF. Using reference TRBV19 and TRBJ1-2 for the parts outside the CDR3, the full variable domain is DGGITQSPKYLFRKEGQNVTLSCEQNLNHDAMYWYRQDPGQGLRLIYYSQIVNDFQKGDIAEGYSVSREKKESFPLTVTSAQKNPTAFYLCASSQNRDYGYTFGSGTRLTVV.

This chain uses TRBV6-2 or TRBV6-3 with TRBJ1-4; D is unclear. Germline loops: CDR1 MNHEY, CDR2 SVGEGT. Trimming took off 0 bases at V and 5 bases at J, with 10 bases between the two ends. The CDR3 is made up of 15 amino acids. The CDR3: CASSYSRGGNEKLFF. The CDR3 DNA reads as TGTGCCAGCAGTTACTCTCGGGGAGGAAATGAAAAACTGTTTTTT.

The gene calls are TRBV15 and TRBJ1-1, with 8 bases aligning to TRBD1. The length of the CDR3 is 17 residues. From germline, CDR1 is LNHNV and CDR2 YYDKDF (reference sequence). The J segment lost 3 bases and the V segment lost 6 bases, leaving 15 bases of the junction unmatched. CDR3: CATRRQGAQGEDTEAFF. The CDR3 DNA sequence: TGTGCCACCAGAAGGCAGGGGGCTCAGGGAGAAGACACTGAAGCTTTCTTT.

The V and J genes are TRBV6-2 or TRBV6-3 and TRBJ1-5; TRBD1 matches at 9 bases. The trim removed 5 bases at V and 5 bases at J, leaving 4 bases unmatched. The CDR3 consists of 14 residues. CDR1 and CDR2 (germline): MNHEY, SVGEGT. The CDR3 is CASSGWTGDQPQHF. The CDR3 DNA follows: TGTGCCAGCAGTGGATGGACAGGGGATCAGCCCCAGCATTTT.

CDR3 nucleotides: TGCGCCAGCAGCTTGGAATTGGGCTACAATGAGCAGTTCTTC. It is translated as CASSLELGYNEQFF. The gene calls are TRBV5-1 and TRBJ2-1; D is uncertain. V dropped 0 bases and J dropped 3 bases, with 7 bases sitting between them. The CDR3 extends over 14 amino acids. Germline assignment: CDR1 SGHRS and CDR2 YFSETQ.

This clone has a handful of counts. The rearrangement uses TRBV11-2 and TRBJ2-7; possible D gene TRBD2, 5 bases. CDR1 and CDR2 (germline): SGHAT, FQNNGV. Trimming cost V 1 base and J 4 bases, with 11 bases left between them. The CDR3 loop spans 14 amino acids. CDR3 protein: CASSLGGEDYEQYF. The DNA for the CDR3 is TGTGCCAGCAGCTTAGGGGGAGAGGATTACGAGCAGTACTTC.

This clone was seen many times. This rearrangement joins TRBV7-9 to TRBJ2-7; D is unresolved. Germline assignment: CDR1 SEHNR and CDR2 FQNEAQ (reference sequence). CDR3 size: 11 residues. V lost 5 bases, J lost 5 bases, and 7 bases lay in between. The CDR3 DNA follows: TGTGCCAGCAGCGTTAGAGACGAGCAGTACTTC. Protein sequence: CASSVRDEQYF.

V is TRBV6-4 and J is TRBJ2-2; 7 nucleotides line up with TRBD1. Trimming took 8 bases from V and 0 from J; bases not matched to a gene: 6. CDR1 MRHNA and CDR2 SNTAGT come from the germline V gene. The CDR3 contains 15 residues. The CDR3 loop reads CASSPGTANTGELFF. CDR3 in DNA: TGTGCCAGCTCGCCCGGGACAGCGAACACCGGGGAGCTGTTTTTT.

The chain carries TRBV10-3 and TRBJ1-5, with D unresolved. V dropped 3 bases and J dropped 1 base, with 10 bases sitting between them. The CDR3 is 15 amino acids. Germline loops: CDR1 ENHRY, CDR2 SYGVKD. The CDR3 loop reads CAISELGLSNQPQHF. CDR3 bases: TGTGCCATCAGTGAATTGGGATTGAGCAATCAGCCCCAGCATTTT.

The genes are TRBV30 and TRBJ1-5, with a tentative D call TRBD1 (6 bases). The CDR3 runs 14 residues. V dropped 5 bases and J dropped 2 bases, with 13 bases sitting between them. Germline V CDR1 and CDR2: GTSNPN, SVGIG (reference sequence). CDR3 protein: CAWSQGRGNQPQHF. CDR3 DNA: TGTGCCTGGTCTCAGGGGAGGGGCAATCAGCCCCAGCATTTT.

The chain employs TRBV6-6 and TRBJ1-3, with D possibly being TRBD1 (5 bases). Per germline, CDR1 MNHNY and CDR2 SVGAGI (reference sequence). This CDR3 region has 14 residues. V shed 5 bases and J shed 2 bases, with 10 bases lying between them. The CDR3 DNA follows: TGTGCCAGCAGTCAGCAGGGTACTGGAAACACCATATATTTT. As protein: CASSQQGTGNTIYF.